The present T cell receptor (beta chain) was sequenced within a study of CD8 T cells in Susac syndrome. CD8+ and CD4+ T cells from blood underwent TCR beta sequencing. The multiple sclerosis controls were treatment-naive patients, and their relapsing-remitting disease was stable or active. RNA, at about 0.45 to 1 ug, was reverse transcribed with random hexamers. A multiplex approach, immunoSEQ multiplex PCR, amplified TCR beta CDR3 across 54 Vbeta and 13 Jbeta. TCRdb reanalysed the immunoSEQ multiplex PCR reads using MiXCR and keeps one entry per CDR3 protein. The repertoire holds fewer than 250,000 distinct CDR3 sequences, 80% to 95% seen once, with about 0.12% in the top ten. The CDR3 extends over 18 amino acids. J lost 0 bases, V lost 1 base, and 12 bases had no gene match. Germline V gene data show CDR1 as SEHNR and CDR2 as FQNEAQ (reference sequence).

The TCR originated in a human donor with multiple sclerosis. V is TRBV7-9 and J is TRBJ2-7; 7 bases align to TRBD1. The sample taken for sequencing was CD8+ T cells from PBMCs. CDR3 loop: CASSLGTGLTSGSYEQYF. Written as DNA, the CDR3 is TGTGCCAGCAGCTTAGGGACAGGCCTCACCAGCGGCTCCTACGAGCAGTACTTC.